The 21 T cell receptor beta chains reported below all come from one sample, sequenced in a study of blood T cells in healthy people across ages. A second roughly 6 to 12 cycle PCR used barcoded and J-beta primers. TCRdb analysed the 5' RACE reads with MiXCR anew, one entry per CDR3 protein. Here the sample spans hundreds of thousands of distinct CDR3 sequences, around 43% being singletons. The sample taken for sequencing was blood. All receptors derive from a man aged 60 to 69 in good health.

This chain connects TRBV2 to TRBJ2-7; 7 bases are a match to TRBD1. This CDR3 is built from 15 residues. The V segment lost 1 base and the J segment 2 bases; nucleotides outside the gene matches: 5. The germline V gene encodes CDR1 SNHLY and CDR2 FYNNEI. CDR3 DNA sequence: TGTGCCAGCAGTGAAGGACAGGGTCGGACCTACGAGCAGTACTTC. The encoded protein is CASSEGQGRTYEQYF.

This clonotype was found a few times. The chain is built from TRBV6-1 and TRBJ2-1; D is perhaps TRBD1 (6 bases). The V gene's germline CDR1 is MNHNS and CDR2 SASEGT. V was pared by 2 bases and J by 0 bases, with 11 bases between. The CDR3 is made up of 16 amino acids. CDR3 DNA sequence: TGTGCCAGCAGTGAACAGGGGACGAGCTCCTACAATGAGCAGTTCTTC. The encoded protein is CASSEQGTSSYNEQFF.

The rearrangement uses TRBV7-2 and TRBJ2-5; 11 nucleotides agree with TRBD1. With the DNA end fitting TRBJ2-7 better, the J assignment may be wrong. The CDR3 sequence is 16 residues long. The germline gives CDR1 SGHTA, CDR2 FQGNSA. The CDR3 spells CASSIYRGQGAYEQYF. The CDR3 bases are TGTGCCAGCAGCATCTACAGGGGACAGGGGGCCTACGAGCAGTACTTC.

As regards this clonotype: Given a much more abundant clone one base away, this may be a read error. J is TRBJ2-3 and V is TRBV9; D remains ambiguous. Trimming stripped 4 bases from V and 0 bases from J, with 12 bases between. The germline gives CDR1 SGDLS, CDR2 YYNGEE. CDR3 length: 15 amino acids. The CDR3 DNA is TGTGCCAGCAGCCCCGAGGCAGCTAGCACAGATACGCAGTATTTT. The encoded protein is CASSPEAASTDTQYF.

J is TRBJ2-1 and V is TRBV12-3 or TRBV12-4, with D possibly matching TRBD2 (5 bases). V shed 6 bases and J shed 3 bases, with 12 bases lying between them. The CDR3 has 14 amino acids. This CDR3 is CASRRGSRYNEQFF. For the CDR3, the DNA is TGTGCCAGCAGAAGAGGGTCCCGCTACAATGAGCAGTTCTTC.

The table lists this clonotype with a few counts. The germline gene is not matched at one end of the junction; a read error may be the cause. This chain joins TRBV5-5 and TRBJ1-2, with D unclear. The CDR3 runs 15 residues. Germline assignment: CDR1 SGHKS and CDR2 YYEKEE (reference sequence). The DNA of the CDR3 is TGTACCAGCAGCTTAACGTCGAGTGGCGGTCCTCACTACACCTTC. Translation: CTSSLTSSGGPHYTF.

This chain links TRBV11-1 with TRBJ2-1; D perhaps matches TRBD2 (6 bases). The J call may not be correct, given that the DNA end is closer to TRBJ2-7. This CDR3 region has 13 residues. The germline gives CDR1 SGHAT, CDR2 FQDESV (reference sequence). The CDR3 DNA reads as TGTGCCAGCAACCGCTCCCAGGGAGGTGAGCAGTACTTC. Its translation is CASNRSQGGEQYF.

The chain is built from TRBV20-1 and TRBJ2-4; D ambiguous. The assigned J gene may be wrong: the sequence end matches TRBJ2-7 better. CDR3 length equals 15 residues. CDR1 is DFQATT, CDR2 SNEGSKA, per germline (reference sequence). CDR3 residues: CSARDLGDKTYEQYF. For the CDR3, the DNA is TGCAGTGCTAGAGATTTAGGCGACAAGACCTACGAGCAGTACTTC.

The V and J genes are TRBV28 and TRBJ2-1, with unresolved D. The assigned J gene may be wrong: the sequence end matches TRBJ2-7 better. CDR3 length: 13 residues. The germline gives CDR1 MDHEN, CDR2 SYDVKM. The CDR3 nucleotides are TGTGCCAGCAGTCCAGTTGGTTACAATGAGCAGTACTTC. This sequence encodes CASSPVGYNEQYF.

CDR3 bases: TGTGCCAGCAGCTTAGAAACAGGGGCGGCATCCTACGAGCAGTACTTC. Amino acids: CASSLETGAASYEQYF. The genes are TRBV7-2 and TRBJ2-7; 7 nucleotides align to TRBD1. There are 16 residues in the CDR3. Germline V gene lookup returns CDR1 SGHTA and CDR2 FQGNSA. V gave up 1 base and J gave up 1 base; unmatched junction bases: 7.

The chain uses TRBV9 and TRBJ1-1; D call uncertain. Germline values: CDR1 SGDLS, CDR2 YYNGEE. The length of the CDR3 is 13 residues. Trimming removed 3 bases from V and 5 bases from J, with 11 bases in between. The DNA of the CDR3 is TGTGCCAGCAGCGGTATTGTGGGGACTGAAGCTTTCTTT. The encoded protein is CASSGIVGTEAFF.

As regards this clonotype: A much larger clone lies a single base off, so this may be a read error. The CDR3 spells CASRHLAGAYSEQFF. Here the CDR3 DNA reads TGTGCCAGCAGACATCTAGCGGGGGCGTACAGTGAGCAGTTCTTC. The chain joins TRBV6-2 or TRBV6-3 to TRBJ2-1; 10 positions agree with TRBD2. From germline, CDR1 is MNHEY and CDR2 SVGEGT. The CDR3 covers 15 residues.

The gene calls are TRBV6-2 or TRBV6-3 and TRBJ1-1; D may be TRBD1 (5 bases). The ends were cut back, 2 bases at V and 2 bases at J, with 9 bases in the middle. Germline V gives CDR1 MNHEY, CDR2 SVGEGT. CDR3 size: 14 residues. CDR3 DNA sequence: TGTGCCAGCAGTTACAACAGGTTTAACACTGAAGCTTTCTTT. It codes for CASSYNRFNTEAFF.

V and J are TRBV7-9 and TRBJ2-3, with D possibly TRBD2 on 6 matching bases. Germline CDR1 is SEHNR and CDR2 is FQNEAQ (reference sequence). The ends were cut back, 5 bases at V and 8 bases at J, with 11 bases in the middle. The CDR3 has 12 amino acids. The CDR3 loop reads CASSPGSSTQYF. CDR3 coding DNA: TGTGCCAGCAGCCCCGGGAGTAGTACGCAGTATTTT.

This clonotype was detected a few times. The chain links TRBV6-6 to TRBJ2-7, with 8 nucleotides matching TRBD1. CDR1 is MNHNY and CDR2 is SVGAGI in the germline V gene (reference sequence). After removal of 7 bases from V and 6 bases from J, the junction contained 8 bases not matched to a gene. The CDR3 runs to 13 residues. CDR3 DNA sequence: TGTGCCAGCACCGCGGACAGGGTAGGCGAGCAGTACTTC. This codes for CASTADRVGEQYF.

The table lists this clonotype with a few counts. The chain carries TRBV7-2 and TRBJ2-3, with 10 positions matching TRBD2. Per the germline V gene, CDR1 is SGHTA and CDR2 is FQGNSA. This CDR3 is 16 amino acids long. V was clipped by 1 base and J by 4 bases; unmatched bases: 5. The CDR3 nucleotides read TGTGCCAGCAGCTTAGGACTAGCGGGCGTAGCAGATACGCAGTATTTT. This sequence encodes CASSLGLAGVADTQYF.

This clonotype was found many times. This chain joins TRBV12-3 or TRBV12-4 and TRBJ2-7; 7 bases fit TRBD1. V was pared by 6 bases and J by 1 base, with 12 bases of the junction left unmatched. This CDR3 has 16 residues. CDR3 coding DNA: TGTGCCAGCAGCCTGGGCCTCGGACAGGTGTCCTACGAGCAGTACTTC. Its translation: CASSLGLGQVSYEQYF.

The V call is TRBV7-2, the J call TRBJ2-4; TRBD2 might be the D (5 bases). V dropped 7 bases and J dropped 0 bases, with 13 bases sitting between them. The germline V gene has CDR1 SGHTA and CDR2 FQGNSA. The CDR3 runs 15 residues. CDR3 in DNA: TGTGCCAGCACCCCGTCGGACTTAGCCAAAAACATTCAGTACTTC. It is translated as CASTPSDLAKNIQYF.

CDR3 nucleotide sequence: TGCAGTGCTGTAAGACAGTGGAACACTGAAGCTTTCTTT. Translating it yields CSAVRQWNTEAFF. The J gene is TRBJ1-1, the V gene TRBV20-1; TRBD1 might be the D (5 bases). This CDR3 spans 13 amino acids. Trimming stripped 5 bases from V and 1 base from J, with 11 bases between. Germline values: CDR1 DFQATT, CDR2 SNEGSKA (reference sequence).

The V gene is TRBV5-1, the J gene TRBJ2-1, with 7 nucleotides matching TRBD1. The CDR3 covers 16 residues. V trimming: 1 base; J trimming: 0 bases; junction bases outside the gene matches: 4. Germline CDR1 is SGHRS and CDR2 is YFSETQ. In DNA form, the CDR3 reads TGCGCCAGCAGCTTGTCGACAGGGTACTCCTACAATGAGCAGTTCTTC. Translating it yields CASSLSTGYSYNEQFF.

The rearrangement links TRBV5-5 to TRBJ1-5; no clear D. Germline V gives CDR1 SGHKS, CDR2 YYEKEE (reference sequence). CDR3 length: 15 residues. V was cut by 5 bases and J by 0 bases, with 12 bases left in between. The CDR3 DNA reads TGTGCCAGCAGACCCGACGGGTATAGCAATCAGCCCCAGCATTTT. Protein product: CASRPDGYSNQPQHF.